These T cell receptor beta chains were read from a single sample in a study of identical twins. TCRdb passed the 5' RACE reads through MiXCR, listing each CDR3 protein once. The sample lists 690,000 or so distinct CDR3 sequences, 8.6% occurring once. The same data also went into a second study, on yellow fever vaccine responses in identical twins.

Sequences were obtained from PBMCs. The receptors here all came from a young woman in good health. Each CDR3 is given with its conserved first and last residue. The order of the fields is V gene, J gene, clone size, D gene, CDR3 DNA, CDR3 protein. A D gene is named only where the DNA matches it firmly. For some rows the clone size is stated as once, few or many, or as a class when expanded; others skip it.

>TRBV12-3/TRBV12-4|TRBJ2-7|-|-
TGTGCCAGCAGTCCGAGACAGAGGAGCTCCTACGAGCAGTACTTC
CASSPRQRSSYEQYF
>TRBV20-1|TRBJ1-1|few|-
TGCAGTGCTAGCCCCGCTTTCTTT
CSASPAFF
>TRBV5-1|TRBJ2-5|few|-
TGCGCCAGCAGCTCCGGGTTTGACAGCCAAGAGACCCAGTACTTC
CASSSGFDSQETQYF
>TRBV11-2|TRBJ2-1|-|TRBD2
TGTGCCAGCAGCTCCCGGACTAGCGGATCCTACAATGAGCAGTTCTTC
CASSSRTSGSYNEQFF
>TRBV10-3|TRBJ2-3|-|TRBD2
TGTGCCACCGGACTAGCGGGGGGGATCACAGATACGCAGTATTTT
CATGLAGGITDTQYF
>TRBV20-1|TRBJ2-3|few|-
TGCAGTGCTAGAGATGTCAGGGCGAGTACAGATACGCAGTATTTT
CSARDVRASTDTQYF
>TRBV7-2|TRBJ2-1|few|TRBD2
TGTGCCAGCAGCCCCGGGGCGGGAGGGACGCCTGAGCAGTTCTTC
CASSPGAGGTPEQFF
>TRBV20-1|TRBJ2-2|many|TRBD2
TGCAGTGCTGTAGCGGGGGATTACACCGGGGAGCTGTTTTTT
CSAVAGDYTGELFF
>TRBV11-2|TRBJ2-5|many|-
TGTGCCAGCAGCTTCGGCCGGTTGGAAGAGACCCAGTACTTC
CASSFGRLEETQYF
>TRBV7-9|TRBJ2-5|many|-
TGTGCCAGCAGCCCCTACAAGGAAGAGACCCAGTACTTC
CASSPYKEETQYF
>TRBV27|TRBJ2-5|few|-
TGTGCCAGGCCCCCTATGTCCCCCCCCGTGGCTAGTGAAGAGACCCAGTACTTC
CARPPMSPPVASEETQYF
>TRBV28|TRBJ1-5|few|-
TGTGCCAGCAGGTCCCAGGGTAAAAGGCCCCAGCATTTT
CASRSQGKRPQHF
>TRBV11-2|TRBJ2-5|-|-
TGTGCCAGCAGCTTAGTGGCAGGGGCGCAAGAGACCCAGTACTTC
CASSLVAGAQETQYF
>TRBV5-1|TRBJ2-3|many|TRBD2
TGCGCCAGCAGCCCGGGACTAGCGGGGAGCACAGATACGCAGTATTTT
CASSPGLAGSTDTQYF
>TRBV7-9|TRBJ2-3|few|TRBD1
TGTGCCAGCAGCTCCGTCCCGACAGGGGACGATACGCAGTATTTT
CASSSVPTGDDTQYF
>TRBV2|TRBJ2-5|-|TRBD1
TGTGCCAGCACTGTGGACAGGGGGCTTGGGGAGACCCAGTACTTC
CASTVDRGLGETQYF
>TRBV5-6|TRBJ2-7|many|-
TGTGCCAGCAGCTTGGTTGGGGTTGCCTACGAGCAGTACTTC
CASSLVGVAYEQYF
>TRBV7-2|TRBJ2-7|few|TRBD1
TGTGCCAGCAGCGCGTTACAGGGGGGCTACGAGCAGTACTTC
CASSALQGGYEQYF
>TRBV5-6|TRBJ2-5|few|-
TGTGCCAGCAGCCAGGGAATTTGGGGCGAGACCCAGTACTTC
CASSQGIWGETQYF
>TRBV7-7|TRBJ1-2|few|-
TGTGCTAGCAGCCGCAGGGGCAACTATGGCTACACCTTC
CASSRRGNYGYTF
>TRBV4-3|TRBJ2-1|few|-
TGCGCCAGCAGCCAAGAAGGGACCAGGGCGGGTGAGCAGTTCTTC
CASSQEGTRAGEQFF
>TRBV7-3|TRBJ2-5|few|-
TGTGCCAGCAGTCCCGGCGACAGGTACCAAGAGACCCAGTACTTC
CASSPGDRYQETQYF
>TRBV7-9|TRBJ1-2|-|TRBD1
TGTGCCAGCAGCCCACAGGGGGCGAGTAACTATGGCTACACCTTC
CASSPQGASNYGYTF